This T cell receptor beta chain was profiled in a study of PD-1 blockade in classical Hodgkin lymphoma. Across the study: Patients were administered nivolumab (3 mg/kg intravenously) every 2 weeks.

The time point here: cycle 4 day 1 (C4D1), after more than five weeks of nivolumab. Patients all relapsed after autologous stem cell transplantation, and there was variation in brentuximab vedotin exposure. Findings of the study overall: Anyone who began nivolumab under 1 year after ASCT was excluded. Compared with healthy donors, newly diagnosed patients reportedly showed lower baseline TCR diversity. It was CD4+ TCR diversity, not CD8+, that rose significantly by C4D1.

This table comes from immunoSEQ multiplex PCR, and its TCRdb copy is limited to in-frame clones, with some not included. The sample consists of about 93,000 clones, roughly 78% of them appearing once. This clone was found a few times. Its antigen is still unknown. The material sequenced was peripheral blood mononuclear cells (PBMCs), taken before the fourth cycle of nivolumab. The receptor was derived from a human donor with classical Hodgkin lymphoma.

In DNA form, the CDR3 reads TGTGCCATCAGTGAGAGGTGGCTAGGGGGGATGTACGAGCAGTACTTC. It is translated as CAISERWLGGMYEQYF. The chain is built from TRBV10-3 and TRBJ2-7; D possibly matches TRBD1 or TRBD2 (6 bases each). This CDR3 has 16 amino acids. Trimming removed 2 bases from V and 4 bases from J, with 18 bases in between. Germline V gene data show CDR1 as ENHRY and CDR2 as SYGVKD.